What follows are 5 T cell receptor beta chains derived from one specimen sequenced in a study of shared clonotypes between healthy human individuals. CD8 cells classed as naive were CD45RO-negative and positively selected for CCR7, excluding terminally differentiated effector memory CD45RA+ cells. Sequenced by immunoSEQ multiplex PCR; TCRdb stores in-frame clones only, minus some. Of about 610,000 clones in the sample, about 95% were seen once. The specimen was naive CD8+ T cells sorted from blood. These receptors all come from a woman between 25 and 40 years old in good health.

This clone was counted a single time. CDR3 protein: CASLSPTSGRVYEQYF. CDR3 coding DNA: TGTGCCAGCCTCTCCCCGACTAGCGGGAGGGTCTACGAGCAGTACTTC. This chain links TRBV28 with TRBJ2-7, with TRBD2 matching 14 bases. The CDR3 is 16 amino acids. V dropped 8 bases and J dropped 3; count of bases not matched to a gene: 9. Germline V gene lookup returns CDR1 MDHEN and CDR2 SYDVKM.

The chain is built from TRBV7-9 and TRBJ2-2; no clear D. CDR1 and CDR2 (germline): SEHNR, FQNEAQ (reference sequence). The CDR3 has 13 amino acids. V was trimmed by 3 bases and J by 6 bases, leaving 8 bases between them. CDR3 in amino acids: CASSFSGAGELFF. The CDR3 nucleotides read TGTGCCAGCAGCTTTTCAGGCGCCGGGGAGCTGTTTTTT.

V is TRBV5-4 and J is TRBJ1-2, with a possible D match to TRBD1 (6 bases). Germline values: CDR1 SGHNT, CDR2 YYREEE (reference sequence). The CDR3 is made up of 15 amino acids. Between the trimmed V and J ends, which lost 2 bases and 4 bases, there was a span of 15 bases. In nucleotides, the CDR3 is TGTGCCAGCAGCTTAACCACGGACAGTTTCTATGGCTACACCTTC. Its translation: CASSLTTDSFYGYTF.

V gene TRBV5-1 combines with J gene TRBJ2-3; D gene uncertain. V gave up 2 bases and J gave up 6 bases, with 13 bases separating them. This CDR3 is built from 14 residues. The germline CDR1 and CDR2 sequences are SGHRS and YFSETQ. This CDR3 is CASSFERERDTQYF. The CDR3 DNA sequence: TGCGCCAGCAGCTTCGAAAGGGAAAGGGATACGCAGTATTTT.

J is TRBJ2-5 and V is TRBV29-1; 10 bases are shared with TRBD2. Matching the DNA end better, TRBJ2-7 makes the J call doubtful. The length of the CDR3 is 13 residues. The germline V gene encodes CDR1 SQVTM and CDR2 ANQGSEA. The CDR3 DNA is TGCAGCGTTGAACTAGCGGGAGCGTACGAGCAGTACTTC. Its translation is CSVELAGAYEQYF.